This TCR beta chain was obtained from a study of Ad26.COV2.S vaccination and SARS-CoV-2 variants. Only a few counts were recorded for this clone. The treatment: over 15 received Ad26.COV2.S at low or high dose, single or two shots; roughly five received placebo; per-sample allocation not given. The study sampled participants on day 63 after the first vaccine or placebo injection. The data were produced by immunoSEQ multiplex PCR, yet TCRdb's version contains in-frame clones alone and is incomplete. Of some 300,000 clones listed, around four fifths are singletons. The CDR3 has 16 amino acids. Germline CDR1 is MNHNS and CDR2 is SASEGT. V shed 0 bases and J shed 1 base, with 7 bases lying between them.

The chain combines TRBV6-1 with TRBJ1-6, with TRBD1 as a possible D gene (5 bases). The source material was peripheral blood, sampled in a trial of Ad26.COV2.S vaccine versus placebo. This receptor was identified in a person aged 18-65 years who received the Ad26.COV2.S COVID-19 vaccine or a placebo. CDR3 protein: CASSEARGSYNSPLHF. As DNA, the CDR3 is TGTGCCAGCAGTGAAGCGAGGGGATCCTATAATTCACCCCTCCACTTT.